This T cell receptor beta chain was identified in a study of beta chain features in type 1 diabetes. Across the whole study: Patients were similar to healthy donors in age and gender (as well as in cell yields). Over all samples combined, some 110 million sorted cells were examined.

The CDR3 has 11 residues. V was pared by 1 base and J by 4 bases, with 4 bases between. CDR1 and CDR2 (germline): DFQATT, SNEGSKA (reference sequence). As every portion of the isolated RNA was reverse transcribed, the sequencing read expressed TCRB transcripts. It was found that naive, central memory and regulatory T cell samples averaged around 3.8 million reads. The method was immunoSEQ multiplex PCR; TCRdb's version includes in-frame clones alone and lacks a portion of them. The table lists some 240,000 clones, 9.5% to 13% of them singletons. Stem cell-like memory, regulatory, central memory and naive CD4+ cells were sorted via CD45RO/CCR7/CD25/CD127/CD95/CD27.

The sample taken for sequencing was central memory CD4+ T cells from blood. The rearrangement uses TRBV20-1 and TRBJ1-1; D gene unclear. This receptor was taken from a man younger than 35 in good health. In DNA form, the CDR3 reads TGCAGTGCTAGAGGTGCCACTGAAGCTTTCTTT. This sequence encodes CSARGATEAFF.